A single sample is the source of the 21 T cell receptor beta chains below, sequenced in a study of T cell responses to AZD1222 COVID-19 vaccine. Produced via immunoSEQ multiplex PCR; TCRdb's table is partial and in-frame only. The sample lists 150,000 or so clones; approximately 92% were seen once. This sample comprised peripheral blood, obtained 28 days after the second AZD1222 dose. The receptor source for this set is an adult who received the AZD1222 COVID-19 vaccine.

The genes are TRBV19 and TRBJ2-1; a possible D gene is TRBD2 (5 bases). The CDR3 has 14 residues. CDR1 is LNHDA, CDR2 SQIVND, per germline (reference sequence). Trimming stripped 6 bases from V and 0 bases from J, with 9 bases between. The CDR3 protein is CASRSGSSYNEQFF. The CDR3 coding sequence is TGTGCCAGTAGAAGCGGAAGCTCCTACAATGAGCAGTTCTTC.

V gene TRBV5-5 combines with J gene TRBJ2-7, with 13 bases that match TRBD2. The germline gives CDR1 SGHKS, CDR2 YYEKEE (reference sequence). V lost 4 bases and J lost 10; bases outside the gene matches: 8. CDR3 length equals 14 residues. CDR3 in DNA: TGTGCCAGCAGCGGGACTAGCGGGGACACGCGCCAGTACTTC. This codes for CASSGTSGDTRQYF.

The CDR3 nucleotides read TGTGCCAGCAGTTTATCAGGGATTCCCTACAATGAGCAGTTCTTC. As protein: CASSLSGIPYNEQFF. The rearrangement joins TRBV28 to TRBJ2-1, with a tentative D call TRBD1 (5 bases). Between the trimmed V and J ends, which lost 1 base and 2 bases, there was a span of 9 bases. This CDR3 contains 15 residues. CDR1 and CDR2 from the germline V gene are MDHEN and SYDVKM.

The chain carries TRBV23-1 and TRBJ2-6, with 8 bases aligning to TRBD1. Being an ORF, TRBV23-1 has a function that is uncertain. The V segment lost 6 bases and the J segment 0 bases; nucleotides outside the gene matches: 7. The CDR3 totals 17 residues. CDR3 sequence: CASSGQGDLSGANVLTF. The CDR3 DNA follows: TGCGCCAGCAGCGGACAGGGTGACCTCTCTGGGGCCAACGTCCTGACTTTC.

V and J are TRBV19 and TRBJ1-2; D ambiguous. The germline V gene encodes CDR1 LNHDA and CDR2 SQIVND (reference sequence). With 6 bases removed from V and 6 bases from J, the gap between germline ends came to 20 bases. This CDR3 contains 15 residues. The chain's CDR3 is CASRPRLPLRDGYTF. CDR3 nucleotides: TGTGCCAGTAGACCAAGATTGCCCCTCCGAGATGGCTACACCTTC.

The chain employs TRBV20-1 and TRBJ1-1; no firm D call. This CDR3 is 11 amino acids long. CDR1 is DFQATT and CDR2 is SNEGSKA in the germline V gene (reference sequence). V dropped 1 base and J dropped 3 bases, with 3 bases sitting between them. The CDR3 is CSARVDTEAFF. In nucleotides, the CDR3 is TGCAGTGCTAGAGTGGACACTGAAGCTTTCTTT.

The rearrangement joins TRBV28 to TRBJ1-5; D gene ambiguous. V was trimmed by 3 bases and J by 5 bases, leaving 11 bases between them. Looked up from germline, CDR1 is MDHEN and CDR2 is SYDVKM. The CDR3 length is 14 residues. The CDR3 here is CASSLLNGDQPQHF. In DNA form, the CDR3 reads TGTGCCAGCAGTTTGTTGAATGGGGATCAGCCCCAGCATTTT.

The gene calls are TRBV27 and TRBJ2-7; a weak D match, TRBD2 (7 bases). Trimming pared 5 bases from V and 2 bases from J, leaving 10 bases between. The germline CDR1 and CDR2 sequences are MNHEY and SMNVEV (reference sequence). This CDR3 is 13 amino acids long. CDR3 nucleotide sequence: TGTGCCAGCAGTCGGGGGGCTACCTACGAGCAGTACTTC. Translation gives CASSRGATYEQYF.

V and J are TRBV4-3 and TRBJ2-7, with TRBD1 as a possible D gene (6 bases). The ends were cut back, 1 base at V and 3 bases at J, with 13 bases in the middle. This CDR3 has 15 amino acids. The germline V gene encodes CDR1 LGHNA and CDR2 YSLEER. The CDR3, as DNA: TGCGCCAGCAGCCAAGCCCGAACAGGGATCTACGAGCAGTACTTC. Amino acids: CASSQARTGIYEQYF.

The chain links TRBV27 to TRBJ2-7; 8 bases are shared with TRBD1. This CDR3 is built from 16 residues. CDR1 MNHEY and CDR2 SMNVEV come from the germline V gene (reference sequence). V lost 6 bases and J lost 3; bases outside the gene matches: 13. The CDR3 region has the DNA TGTGCCAGCAGCACGACAGGGGCCCGGTTCGGCTACGAGCAGTACTTC. The encoded protein is CASSTTGARFGYEQYF.

This chain uses TRBV29-1 with TRBJ2-7; 10 bases map to TRBD1. There are 12 residues in the CDR3. V dropped 7 bases and J dropped 7; count of bases not matched to a gene: 7. Germline loops: CDR1 SQVTM, CDR2 ANQGSEA. CDR3 DNA sequence: TGCAGCGCTCGACAGGGGGCAAGGGAGCAGTACTTC. It translates to CSARQGAREQYF.

The chain uses TRBV19 and TRBJ2-1, with 9 bases that match TRBD2. The germline CDR1 and CDR2 sequences are LNHDA and SQIVND (reference sequence). The CDR3 totals 16 residues. V trimming: 5 bases; J trimming: 2 bases; junction bases outside the gene matches: 7. The CDR3 protein is CASSPRTSEAYNEQFF. DNA of the CDR3: TGTGCCAGTAGTCCCCGGACTAGCGAGGCCTACAATGAGCAGTTCTTC.

The chain carries TRBV6-2 or TRBV6-3 and TRBJ2-7; TRBD1 matches 9 bases. Germline loops: CDR1 MNHEY, CDR2 SVGEGT. V dropped 0 bases and J dropped 2; count of bases not matched to a gene: 8. There are 17 residues in the CDR3. Here the CDR3 reads CASSYSLPGQGPYEQYF. DNA for the CDR3: TGTGCCAGCAGTTACTCATTACCGGGACAGGGTCCCTACGAGCAGTACTTC.

This clone was observed a single time. CDR3 DNA sequence: TGTGCTAGTGGTTTGGGGGTCCGAGAGAATGAGCAGTTCTTC. As protein: CASGLGVRENEQFF. The chain joins TRBV12-5 to TRBJ2-1; D gene unclear. The CDR3 is 14 residues long. Germline CDR1 and CDR2: LGHNT and FRNRAP. Trimming left V 1 base short and J 7 bases short, with 11 bases between.

This clone is a singleton in its sample. This chain joins TRBV27 and TRBJ1-2, with D perhaps matching TRBD1 (5 bases). V gave up 0 bases and J gave up 5 bases, with 13 bases separating them. Germline V gives CDR1 MNHEY, CDR2 SMNVEV (reference sequence). The CDR3 sequence is 15 residues long. CDR3 sequence reads: CASSLSAHGAYGYTF. CDR3 nucleotides: TGTGCCAGCAGTTTATCTGCGCATGGGGCGTATGGCTACACCTTC.

This chain joins TRBV6-5 and TRBJ1-4; TRBD1 matches at 8 bases. This CDR3 has 12 amino acids. J lost 10 bases, V lost 6 bases, and 4 bases had no gene match. Germline CDR1 MNHEY, CDR2 SVGAGI. The CDR3 sequence is CASRGDRGKLFF. CDR3 nucleotides: TGTGCCAGCAGGGGAGACAGGGGAAAACTGTTTTTT.

A single count supports this clone. The chain joins TRBV15 to TRBJ2-3; 8 nucleotides align to TRBD2. Trimming removed 1 base from V and 2 bases from J; junction bases left unmatched: 14. CDR3 size: 19 residues. Germline CDR1 and CDR2: LNHNV and YYDKDF (reference sequence). The CDR3 loop is CATSRGLLRGGGHTDTQYF. The CDR3 DNA is TGTGCCACCAGCAGAGGCCTACTTCGGGGGGGAGGGCACACAGATACGCAGTATTTT.

This clone was counted once. This rearrangement joins TRBV20-1 to TRBJ2-1; 10 bases are shared with TRBD2. Trimming took 3 bases from V and 4 from J; bases not matched to a gene: 9. Germline V CDR1 and CDR2: DFQATT, SNEGSKA (reference sequence). CDR3 length equals 16 residues. CDR3 bases: TGCAGTGCTAGTGGGATGAGCGGGAGGGGTTACAATGAGCAGTTCTTC. It yields the protein CSASGMSGRGYNEQFF.

The chain links TRBV28 to TRBJ1-2, with D possibly being TRBD1 (6 bases). The CDR3 has 13 residues. The V gene's germline CDR1 is MDHEN and CDR2 SYDVKM. Trimming removed 4 bases at V and 5 bases at J, with 11 bases between. CDR3 DNA: TGTGCCAGCAGTTCCCGGGGGACATATGGCTACACCTTC. It specifies CASSSRGTYGYTF.

This clone was counted once. The rearrangement joins TRBV5-1 to TRBJ1-5; D ambiguous. Between the trimmed V and J ends, which lost 0 bases and 7 bases, there was a span of 8 bases. The CDR3 sequence is 13 residues long. Germline V lookup: CDR1 SGHRS, CDR2 YFSETQ. For the CDR3, the DNA is TGCGCCAGCAGCTTGGGCTCGGGGCAGCCCCAGCATTTT. It specifies CASSLGSGQPQHF. The whole variable domain, remainder taken from reference TRBV5-1 and TRBJ1-5, is KAGVTQTPRYLIKTRGQQVTLSCSPISGHRSVSWYQQTPGQGLQFLFEYFSETQRNKGNFPGRFSGRQFSNSRSEMNVSTLELGDSALYLCASSLGSGQPQHFGDGTRLSIL.

The chain recombines TRBV12-3 or TRBV12-4 with TRBJ1-1; 8 nucleotides align to TRBD1. The CDR3 runs to 13 residues. V gave up 6 bases and J gave up 3 bases; unmatched junction bases: 3. The CDR3, as DNA: TGTGCCAGCAGCGACAGGGGTGACACTGAAGCTTTCTTT. As protein: CASSDRGDTEAFF.